This is a list of T cell receptor beta chains from one sample in a study of cytomegalovirus exposure and HLA in healthy donors. Libraries were prepared by immunoSEQ multiplex PCR; TCRdb keeps only in-frame clonotypes and omits some of them. The sample has 150,000 to 200,000 clones, roughly 71% seen once. The sequenced material came from PBMCs. The source of these receptors is a girl aged 5-17 years in good health and CMV-seronegative. The CDR3 runs from the conserved cysteine through the conserved F or W. A D gene is named only where the DNA matches it firmly. The size of a clone is reported for some rows only, either as once, few or many, or as a class for expanded clones.

d_call: NA
v_call: TRBV5-1
clone_size: few
j_call: TRBJ2-2
cdr3_nt: TGCGCCAGCAGCCCATACAAGAACACCGGGGAGCTGTTTTTT
cdr3_aa: CASSPYKNTGELFF

d_call: NA
v_call: TRBV4-1
clone_size: few
j_call: TRBJ1-2
cdr3_nt: TGCGCCAGCAGCCAAGAAGGAGCGGGGGTAGTGTCTGGCTACACCTTC
cdr3_aa: CASSQEGAGVVSGYTF

d_call: TRBD1
v_call: TRBV7-3
clone_size: NA
j_call: TRBJ1-3
cdr3_nt: TGTGCCAGCAGCTCCGGACAGGGCGACACCATATATTTT
cdr3_aa: CASSSGQGDTIYF

d_call: NA
v_call: TRBV7-9
clone_size: NA
j_call: TRBJ1-1
cdr3_nt: TGTGCCAGCAGCTTTGCTGGACTCCGGAACACTGAAGCTTTCTTT
cdr3_aa: CASSFAGLRNTEAFF

d_call: TRBD1
v_call: TRBV28
clone_size: NA
j_call: TRBJ1-6
cdr3_nt: TGTGCCAGCAGGACAGGGGAGAATAATTCACCCCTCCACTTT
cdr3_aa: CASRTGENNSPLHF

d_call: NA
v_call: TRBV19
clone_size: NA
j_call: TRBJ2-7
cdr3_nt: TGTGCCAGTAGTCTGGACAGCTCCTACGAGCAGTACTTC
cdr3_aa: CASSLDSSYEQYF

d_call: NA
v_call: TRBV6-1
clone_size: NA
j_call: TRBJ2-3
cdr3_nt: TGTGCCATCATCCGGGACTCCATCACAGATACGCAGTATTTT
cdr3_aa: CAIIRDSITDTQYF

d_call: TRBD2
v_call: TRBV9
clone_size: NA
j_call: TRBJ2-5
cdr3_nt: TGTGCCAGCAGCGTCTCCGGGGGGGTCGAGGCCCAGTACTTC
cdr3_aa: CASSVSGGVEAQYF

d_call: NA
v_call: TRBV7-8
clone_size: NA
j_call: TRBJ1-1
cdr3_nt: TGTGCCAGCAGCCTAACCGACACTGAAGCTTTCTTT
cdr3_aa: CASSLTDTEAFF

d_call: NA
v_call: TRBV18
clone_size: NA
j_call: TRBJ1-3
cdr3_nt: TGTGCCAGCTCGCGAGCAAGCTCTGGAAACACCATATATTTT
cdr3_aa: CASSRASSGNTIYF

d_call: NA
v_call: TRBV6-1
clone_size: NA
j_call: TRBJ1-5
cdr3_nt: TGTGCCAGCAGTGAAGATGGGCAGGGGATAAGCAATCAGCCCCAGCATTTT
cdr3_aa: CASSEDGQGISNQPQHF

d_call: TRBD2
v_call: TRBV5-1
clone_size: NA
j_call: TRBJ2-3
cdr3_nt: TGCGCCAGCAGCGGAGGGGAGGGGTCCACAGATACGCAGTATTTT
cdr3_aa: CASSGGEGSTDTQYF

d_call: NA
v_call: TRBV9
clone_size: NA
j_call: TRBJ1-1
cdr3_nt: TGTGCCAGCAGCGTAGAGGGGAAGGGTGACACTGAAGCTTTCTTT
cdr3_aa: CASSVEGKGDTEAFF

d_call: NA
v_call: TRBV10-1
clone_size: NA
j_call: TRBJ1-4
cdr3_nt: TGCGCCAGCAGTGAGTCCCGTGAAAAACTGTTTTTT
cdr3_aa: CASSESREKLFF

d_call: NA
v_call: TRBV5-4
clone_size: few
j_call: TRBJ2-3
cdr3_nt: TGTGCCAGCAGCCCACTGACTACCTGGATGGATACGCAGTATTTT
cdr3_aa: CASSPLTTWMDTQYF

d_call: TRBD1
v_call: TRBV7-9
clone_size: NA
j_call: TRBJ1-5
cdr3_nt: TGTGCCAGCAGCCAGGCGGGACAGGGGCAGCCCCAGCATTTT
cdr3_aa: CASSQAGQGQPQHF

d_call: NA
v_call: TRBV6-1
clone_size: NA
j_call: TRBJ1-2
cdr3_nt: TGTGCCAGCCGACCGGGAGAGTATGGCTACACCTTC
cdr3_aa: CASRPGEYGYTF

d_call: TRBD1
v_call: TRBV18
clone_size: once
j_call: TRBJ2-2
cdr3_nt: TGTGCCAGCTCACCACGGGACAGGGGGTCCACCGGGGAGCTGTTTTTT
cdr3_aa: CASSPRDRGSTGELFF

d_call: NA
v_call: TRBV29-1
clone_size: NA
j_call: TRBJ2-3
cdr3_nt: TGCAGCGTTTATAGCGGAGATACGCAGTATTTT
cdr3_aa: CSVYSGDTQYF

d_call: NA
v_call: TRBV7-9
clone_size: NA
j_call: TRBJ1-4
cdr3_nt: TGTGCCAGCAGCTTAGTTATCGGGCAGGGAAGGGAAAAACTGTTTTTT
cdr3_aa: CASSLVIGQGREKLFF

d_call: NA
v_call: TRBV19
clone_size: NA
j_call: TRBJ1-1
cdr3_nt: TGTGCCAGTAGTATTATCGGGGACTACACTGAAGCTTTCTTT
cdr3_aa: CASSIIGDYTEAFF

d_call: TRBD1
v_call: TRBV29-1
clone_size: NA
j_call: TRBJ2-3
cdr3_nt: TGCAGCGTTGAAACAGGGGGCCCGGCGGATACGCAGTATTTT
cdr3_aa: CSVETGGPADTQYF

d_call: TRBD2
v_call: TRBV5-1
clone_size: NA
j_call: TRBJ2-1
cdr3_nt: TGCGCCACCAGGACTAGCGGGGGGGCGCGAGGCAATGAGCAGTTCTTC
cdr3_aa: CATRTSGGARGNEQFF

d_call: NA
v_call: TRBV7-3
clone_size: NA
j_call: TRBJ1-4
cdr3_nt: TGTGCCAGCAGCTTAAATGGAGGCGAAACGACACGGGAAAAACTGTTTTTT
cdr3_aa: CASSLNGGETTREKLFF

d_call: TRBD1
v_call: TRBV9
clone_size: few
j_call: TRBJ1-1
cdr3_nt: TGTGCCAGCAGCGTGACCGGGACAGACACTGAAGCTTTCTTT
cdr3_aa: CASSVTGTDTEAFF